This T cell receptor beta chain came from a study of monozygotic twins with inflammatory bowel disease. During cDNA synthesis, UMIs that each contained a 6-nucleotide sample barcode were added by means of template switching. TCRdb re-called the 5' RACE reads and shows each CDR3 protein once, DNA omitted. The sample table includes 150,000 to 200,000 distinct CDR3 sequences. The CDR3 covers 16 residues. Per germline, CDR1 MNHEY and CDR2 SVGAGI. Donors gave 2.5 ml of blood apiece. V and J are TRBV6-5 and TRBJ1-1; TCRdb proposes TRBD1, but this gene call is untestable without DNA. The specimen sequenced was blood. The TCR sequence derives from a human donor with ulcerative colitis or Crohn's disease, or a healthy co-twin of an affected twin (not recorded which). The CDR3 region is CASSYSPDRGNTEAFF.